The present T cell receptor (beta chain) was sequenced within a study of T cells after yellow fever vaccination. In the study overall: Libraries from low-cell-number fractions were prepared with the SMART-Seq v4 Ultra Low Input RNA kit.

The CDR3 contains 15 residues. The V gene's germline CDR1 is SGHAT and CDR2 FQNNGV. Unmatched junction bases numbered 8, after V lost 8 bases and J lost 3 bases. Study-wide results and limits: FACS-sorted repertoires might harbor abundant contaminating clonotypes from the bulk population.

This clonotype was recorded a few times. The antigen remains unidentified. UMIs and a universal primer site were added when TCR cDNA was made by 5'RACE template switching. TCRdb ran MiXCR on the 5' RACE reads and lists one entry per CDR3 protein. The table has roughly 300,000 distinct CDR3 sequences, 7% to 10% seen once. The source was PBMCs, collected about 41 days after the first yellow fever vaccination. This receptor was obtained from a man between 18 and 35 years old who received the YFV17D yellow fever vaccine. V usage is TRBV11-2 and J usage is TRBJ2-2, with 8 bases identical to TRBD1. CDR3 amino acids: CASPQGAEDTGELFF. CDR3 DNA sequence: TGTGCCAGCCCCCAGGGGGCCGAGGACACCGGGGAGCTGTTTTTT. Together with reference TRBV11-2 and TRBJ2-2, the CDR3 gives the full variable domain: EAGVAQSPRYKIIEKRQSVAFWCNPISGHATLYWYQQILGQGPKLLIQFQNNGVVDDSQLPKDRFSAERLKGVDSTLKIQPAKLEDSAVYLCASPQGAEDTGELFFGEGSRLTVL.